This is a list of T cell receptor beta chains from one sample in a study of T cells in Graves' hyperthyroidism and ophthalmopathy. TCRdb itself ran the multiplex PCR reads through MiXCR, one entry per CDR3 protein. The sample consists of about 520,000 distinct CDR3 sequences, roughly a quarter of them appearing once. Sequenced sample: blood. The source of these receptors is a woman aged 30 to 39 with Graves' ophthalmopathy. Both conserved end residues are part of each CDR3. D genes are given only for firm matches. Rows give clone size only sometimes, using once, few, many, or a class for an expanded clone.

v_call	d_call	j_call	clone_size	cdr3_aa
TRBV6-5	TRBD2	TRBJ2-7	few	CASSYGLAGEQYF
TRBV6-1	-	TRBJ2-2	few	CASSEARTGELFF
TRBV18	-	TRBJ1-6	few	CASSPGAHYNSPLHF
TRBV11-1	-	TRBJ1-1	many	CASSLRPGVGTEAFF
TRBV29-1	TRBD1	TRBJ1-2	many	CSVEYWGRGLNYGYTF
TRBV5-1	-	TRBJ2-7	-	CASKALEQYF
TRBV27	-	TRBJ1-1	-	CASGLSPEASF
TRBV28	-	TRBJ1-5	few	CASSLIRFHQPQHF
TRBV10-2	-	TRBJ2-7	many	CASSESGVRPEQYF
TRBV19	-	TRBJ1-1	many	CASSIPKTVNTEAFF
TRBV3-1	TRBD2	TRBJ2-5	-	CASSNTSGGARETQYF
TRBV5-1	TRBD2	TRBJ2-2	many	CASREGLGPSGELFF
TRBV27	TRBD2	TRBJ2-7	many	CASSPASRGATYEQYF
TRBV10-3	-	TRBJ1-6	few	CATSAGISYNSPLHF
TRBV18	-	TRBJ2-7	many	CASSGAGTYEQYF
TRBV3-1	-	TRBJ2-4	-	CASSQDNGAVLAKNIQYF
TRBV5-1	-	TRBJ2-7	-	CASSPGQLGYEQYF
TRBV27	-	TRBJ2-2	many	CASSPPSHGTGELFF
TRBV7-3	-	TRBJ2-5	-	CASSLNQWGTQYF
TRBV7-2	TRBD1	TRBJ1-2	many	CASSKTGSYGYTF
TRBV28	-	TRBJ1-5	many	CASSLPIGNQPQHF
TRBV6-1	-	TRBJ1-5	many	CASRPAYSNQPQHF
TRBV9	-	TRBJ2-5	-	CASSGDQGGLETQYF
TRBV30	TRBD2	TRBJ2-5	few	CACRGEETQYF
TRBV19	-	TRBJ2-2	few	CASSHQATGELFF
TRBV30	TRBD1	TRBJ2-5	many	CAWGTGQETQYF
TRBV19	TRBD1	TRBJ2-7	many	CASSLQGLDEQYF
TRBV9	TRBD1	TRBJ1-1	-	CASSVAGQGGTEAFF
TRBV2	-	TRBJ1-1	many	CASRKSQPVNTEAFF
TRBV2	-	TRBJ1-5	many	CASSQGRANQPQHF
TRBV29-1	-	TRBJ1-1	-	CSVRHGGGVTEAFF
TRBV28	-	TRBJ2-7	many	CATNGLNEQYF
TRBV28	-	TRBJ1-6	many	CASRGRAGSPLHF
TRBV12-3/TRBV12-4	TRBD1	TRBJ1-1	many	CASSDYRGLNTEAFF
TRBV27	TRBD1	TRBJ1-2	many	CASSLSGTDYGYTF
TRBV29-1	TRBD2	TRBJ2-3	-	CSVGAGGSADTQYF
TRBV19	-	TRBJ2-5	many	CASSIVAGQETQYF
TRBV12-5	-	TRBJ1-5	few	CASGSPVGRNQPQHF
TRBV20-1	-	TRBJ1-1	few	CSASLTGLTNTEAFF
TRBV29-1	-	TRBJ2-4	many	CSVGEQSNIQYF
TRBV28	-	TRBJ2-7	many	CASSLWQTNEQYF